The 24 T cell receptor delta chains presented below share a single source sample, sequenced in a study of gamma-delta T cells after stem cell transplantation. TCRdb re-called the RT-PCR reads via CATT. The sample includes fewer than 2,000 delta-chain clones, roughly 30% of them seen just once. Sequences were obtained from gamma-delta T cells. These receptors came from a human donor. It is not recorded whose cells these are; they may come from a transplant donor.

Comments on this clone: With only one base between it and a far larger clone, this is likely a read error. The identical CDR3 is also encoded by other nucleotide sequences in the sample. This chain joins TRDV2 and TRDJ1; TRDD3 agrees at 7 bases. The CDR3 extends over 17 amino acids. CDR1 is GEAIGNYY, CDR2 EKD, per germline. V trimming: 1 base; J trimming: 5 bases; junction bases outside the gene matches: 15. CDR3 residues: CACDTAGGGGERDKLIF. CDR3 DNA sequence: TGTGCCTGTGACACGGCTGGGGGGGGCGGCGAGCGGGATAAACTCATCTTT.

Within the sample, this clone is medium-sized. This chain joins TRDV2 and TRDJ1, with 10 bases identical to TRDD3. V was pared by 7 bases and J by 0 bases, with 13 bases of the junction left unmatched. The CDR3 is 17 residues long. CDR1 GEAIGNYY and CDR2 EKD come from the germline V gene. In DNA, the CDR3 is TGTGCCTGCCACCCACTGGGGGATTCGCTGTACACCGATAAACTCATCTTT. It translates to CACHPLGDSLYTDKLIF.

As regards this clone: Its ends do not fully match the called genes, so a read error is possible. The chain recombines TRDV2 with TRDJ3, with 12 bases aligning to TRDD3. Germline assignment: CDR1 GEAIGNYY and CDR2 EKD. The CDR3 consists of 20 residues. This CDR3 is CACDTVLGDTRSCDTRQMFF. CDR3 DNA: TGTGCCTGTGACACGGTACTGGGGGATACCCGCTCCTGTGACACCCGCCAGATGTTTTTC.

In regard to this clone: A read error may be the cause here, since a much bigger clone is one base away. The same CDR3 also results from other DNA sequences found in this sample. V is TRDV2 and J is TRDJ2; 8 positions match TRDD3. This CDR3 comprises 17 residues. Germline CDR1 and CDR2: GEAIGNYY and EKD. The CDR3 loop reads CACDTLTTGGLTAQLFF. The CDR3 DNA is TGTGCCTGTGACACTTTAACTACTGGGGGGTTGACCGCACAACTCTTCTTT.

This clone was observed a few times. The genes are TRDV2 and TRDJ3, with 10 positions matching TRDD3. J was trimmed by 0 bases and V by 3 bases; bases with no gene match: 10. CDR3 length equals 20 residues. Germline V lookup: CDR1 GEAIGNYY, CDR2 EKD. As DNA, the CDR3 is TGTGCCTGTGACGCCGCGACTGGGGGATTACGCTCCTGGGACACCCGACAGATGTTTTTC. Translated: CACDAATGGLRSWDTRQMFF.

To note about this clone: A much larger clone is a single base away; this may be a read error. The V call is TRDV2, the J call TRDJ1; 12 bases agree with TRDD3. CDR1 and CDR2 from the germline V gene are GEAIGNYY and EKD. This CDR3 is 18 amino acids long. The CDR3, as DNA: TGTGCCCGTGACACTCTGGGGGATACGCGGGCGGTGTCCGATAAACTCATCTTT. Protein: CARDTLGDTRAVSDKLIF.

To note about this clone: A far larger clone lies a single base away; this is likely a read error. V gene TRDV2 combines with J gene TRDJ1; TRDD3 aligns across 13 bases. Trimming removed 3 bases from V and 3 bases from J; junction bases left unmatched: 9. The germline V gene has CDR1 GEAIGNYY and CDR2 EKD. The CDR3 loop spans 17 amino acids. CDR3 protein: CACDSLLGDTLADKLIF. The CDR3 nucleotides are TGTGCCTGTGACTCTTTACTGGGGGATACGCTCGCCGATAAACTCATCTTT.

By sample share, this clone is large (0.1 to 1%). This chain joins TRDV2 and TRDJ1; D gene unclear. The CDR3 loop spans 16 amino acids. Germline V gene sequence: CDR1 GEAIGNYY, CDR2 EKD. Trimming shortened V by 3 bases and J by 0 bases, and 16 bases separated the two germline ends. CDR3 loop: CACDPVPGTYTDKLIF. CDR3 DNA: TGTGCCTGTGACCCAGTTCCCGGAACGTACACCGATAAACTCATCTTT.

Relative to its sample, this clone is medium-sized. The V call is TRDV2, the J call TRDJ1, with D possibly being TRDD3 (6 bases). V lost 2 bases and J lost 4, with 19 bases in between. Germline assignment: CDR1 GEAIGNYY and CDR2 EKD. The CDR3 contains 16 residues. The CDR3: CACDIVGAQKIDKLIF. The CDR3 DNA is TGTGCCTGTGACATCGTGGGGGCCCAAAAAATCGATAAACTCATCTTT.

The chain recombines TRDV2 with TRDJ1; the match to TRDD3 covers 11 bases. CDR3 length equals 19 residues. The germline V gene has CDR1 GEAIGNYY and CDR2 EKD. Germline trimming cut 2 bases from V and 3 bases from J; bases unmatched to any gene: 16. The CDR3 DNA reads TGTGCCTGTGACAGGGCCAGGATGGGGGATACGCCATACGCCGATAAACTCATCTTT. Its protein is CACDRARMGDTPYADKLIF.

This clone turned up a few times. Other DNA sequences from this sample encode an identical CDR3 as well. The chain has TRDV2 and TRDJ1; 12 bases are a match to TRDD3. The germline gives CDR1 GEAIGNYY, CDR2 EKD. Losses at the gene ends were 1 base for V and 2 bases for J; bases not matched to a gene: 4. The CDR3 has 16 amino acids. CDR3 loop: CACDTLGDTRTDKLIF. The CDR3 DNA follows: TGTGCCTGTGACACTCTGGGGGATACGCGAACCGATAAACTCATCTTT.

The J gene is TRDJ1, the V gene TRDV1; 8 nucleotides line up with TRDD3. V dropped 2 bases and J dropped 1; count of bases not matched to a gene: 18. The CDR3 is 20 amino acids. Germline V gene sequence: CDR1 TSWWSYY, CDR2 QGS. DNA for the CDR3: TGTGCTCTTGGGGAAGTGGGTCCTATCCTACTGGGGGGCCTCACCGATAAACTCATCTTT. Translating it yields CALGEVGPILLGGLTDKLIF.

As to this clone: In the same sample, other DNA sequences code for this CDR3. The chain links TRDV2 to TRDJ3; 12 nucleotides agree with TRDD3. The V and J ends lost 3 bases and 0 bases, in that order; junction bases with no gene match: 8. The CDR3 is 20 amino acids. The germline V gene encodes CDR1 GEAIGNYY and CDR2 EKD. CDR3 in amino acids: CACDSVLGDTSSWDTRQMFF. CDR3 DNA: TGTGCCTGTGACTCCGTACTGGGGGATACTAGCTCCTGGGACACCCGACAGATGTTTTTC.

This clone came up a few times. The J gene is TRDJ1, the V gene TRDV2; TRDD3 agrees at 12 bases. J gave up 0 bases and V 0 bases, and 10 bases lay outside the gene matches. The CDR3 covers 19 residues. Looked up from germline, CDR1 is GEAIGNYY and CDR2 is EKD. The CDR3 DNA follows: TGTGCCTGTGACACCGTGACTGGGGGATACCCGCCTAACACCGATAAACTCATCTTT. Protein sequence: CACDTVTGGYPPNTDKLIF.

This clone was observed a few times. The junction shows a germline mismatch at one end, possibly a read error. The V gene is TRDV1, the J gene TRDJ1; 12 nucleotides match TRDD3. The CDR3 length is 21 residues. Germline loops: CDR1 TSWWSYY, CDR2 QGS. The CDR3 spells CALEEVSFLPTWLGDTRRLIF. DNA of the CDR3: TGTGCTCTTGAGGAAGTCTCATTTCTTCCTACGTGGCTGGGGGATACGCGTAGACTCATCTTT.

CDR3 bases: TGTGCCTGTGACACCGTACTGGGGGATATGCGGGGGGCCGATAAACTCATCTTT. This encodes CACDTVLGDMRGADKLIF. The V and J genes are TRDV2 and TRDJ1; 11 nucleotides align to TRDD3. This CDR3 comprises 18 residues. CDR1 is GEAIGNYY, CDR2 EKD, per germline. V lost 0 bases to trimming and J lost 3 bases; unmatched junction nucleotides: 11.

As to this clone: A read error is possible here, since a much larger clone lies one base away. This chain uses TRDV2 with TRDJ3, with 13 bases lining up with TRDD3. Per germline, CDR1 GEAIGNYY and CDR2 EKD. The CDR3 covers 19 residues. CDR3 amino acids: CARDSVLGDTRWDTRQMFF. In DNA form, the CDR3 reads TGTGCCCGTGACTCCGTACTGGGGGATACGCGATGGGACACCCGACAGATGTTTTTC.

The rearrangement joins TRDV1 to TRDJ1, with D possibly being TRDD3 (8 bases). The CDR3 has 20 amino acids. Looked up from germline, CDR1 is TSWWSYY and CDR2 is QGS. Trimming shortened V by 3 bases and J by 5 bases, and 31 bases separated the two germline ends. The CDR3, as DNA: TGTGCTCTTGGGGACTTGAGCCTTCCTCGCGTACTGGGGGGCCTGGATAAACTCATCTTT. It specifies CALGDLSLPRVLGGLDKLIF.

In its sample, this clone was seen once. This likely reflects a read error, since a far larger clone is one base away. The rearrangement uses TRDV2 and TRDJ1; perhaps TRDD3 as D (5 bases). The CDR3 has 18 amino acids. From germline, CDR1 is GEAIGNYY and CDR2 EKD. Trimming left V 3 bases short and J 1 base short, with 23 bases between. The DNA for the CDR3 is TGTGCCTGTGACCCCGTGCCTAGTGGGGTTCCATTCACCGATAAACTCATCTTT. Its protein product is CACDPVPSGVPFTDKLIF.

For this clone: A far larger clone is one base from this, pointing to a likely read error. This chain joins TRDV2 and TRDJ1, with 13 bases lining up with TRDD3. The V gene end was trimmed by 5 bases and the J gene end by 2 bases; junction bases not matched to a gene: 7. The germline V gene has CDR1 GEAIGNYY and CDR2 EKD. The CDR3 sequence is 16 residues long. CDR3 sequence (DNA): TGTGCCTGTGTCTTCCTACTGGGGGATACGACCGATAAACTCATCTTT. Translated, it gives CACVFLLGDTTDKLIF.

This chain connects TRDV2 to TRDJ1, with 13 bases matching TRDD3. The CDR3 is 20 residues long. J lost 3 bases, V lost 4 bases, and 19 bases had no gene match. The germline V gene encodes CDR1 GEAIGNYY and CDR2 EKD. The CDR3 DNA is TGTGCCTGTGAGCCCGTACTGGGGGATACGCGTAGAGATTTAGCCGATAAACTCATCTTT. Translation gives CACEPVLGDTRRDLADKLIF.

The CDR3 coding sequence is TGTGCCTGTGACCAACTGGGGGGTAATCGGGAGGGAGCACAACTCTTCTTT. Translating gives CACDQLGGNREGAQLFF. The chain links TRDV2 to TRDJ2; 8 bases fit TRDD3. CDR1 is GEAIGNYY, CDR2 EKD, per germline. The CDR3 is 17 residues long. V lost 3 bases, J lost 7 bases, and 15 bases stayed unmatched.

A remark on this clone: One base away lies a much larger clone, so this may be a sequencing read error. The rearrangement joins TRDV2 to TRDJ3; tentatively, D is TRDD3 (6 bases). The germline gives CDR1 GEAIGNYY, CDR2 EKD. The CDR3 has 18 residues. Here the CDR3 reads CACDTAGESSWDTRQVFF. CDR3 nucleotides: TGTGCCTGTGACACGGCTGGGGAGAGCTCCTGGGACACCCGACAGGTGTTTTTC.

Details on this clone: A far bigger clonotype differs at one base, so this is likely a read error. The chain joins TRDV2 to TRDJ1, with 9 bases aligning to TRDD3. Germline values: CDR1 GEAIGNYY, CDR2 EKD. V was pared by 2 bases and J by 4 bases, with 10 bases of the junction left unmatched. CDR3 length: 16 amino acids. Here the CDR3 reads CACDMMIGDTRDKLIF. The CDR3 DNA is TGTGCCTGTGACATGATGATAGGGGATACGCGCGATAAACTCATCTTT.